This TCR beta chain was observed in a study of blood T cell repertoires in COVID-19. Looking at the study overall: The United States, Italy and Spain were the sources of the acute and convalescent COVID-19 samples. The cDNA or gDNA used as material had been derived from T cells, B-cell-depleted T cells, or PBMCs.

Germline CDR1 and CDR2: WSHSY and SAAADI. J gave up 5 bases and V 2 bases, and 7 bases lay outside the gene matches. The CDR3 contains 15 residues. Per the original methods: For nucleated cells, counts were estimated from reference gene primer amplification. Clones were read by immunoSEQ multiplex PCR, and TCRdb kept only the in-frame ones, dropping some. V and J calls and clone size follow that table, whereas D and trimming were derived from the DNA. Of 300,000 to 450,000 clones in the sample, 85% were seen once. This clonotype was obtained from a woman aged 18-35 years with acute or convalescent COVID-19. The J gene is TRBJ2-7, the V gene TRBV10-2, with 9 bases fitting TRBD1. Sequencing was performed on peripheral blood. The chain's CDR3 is CASSEVGQGKNEQYF. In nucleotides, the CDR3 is TGCGCCAGCAGTGAGGTTGGACAGGGGAAAAACGAGCAGTACTTC.